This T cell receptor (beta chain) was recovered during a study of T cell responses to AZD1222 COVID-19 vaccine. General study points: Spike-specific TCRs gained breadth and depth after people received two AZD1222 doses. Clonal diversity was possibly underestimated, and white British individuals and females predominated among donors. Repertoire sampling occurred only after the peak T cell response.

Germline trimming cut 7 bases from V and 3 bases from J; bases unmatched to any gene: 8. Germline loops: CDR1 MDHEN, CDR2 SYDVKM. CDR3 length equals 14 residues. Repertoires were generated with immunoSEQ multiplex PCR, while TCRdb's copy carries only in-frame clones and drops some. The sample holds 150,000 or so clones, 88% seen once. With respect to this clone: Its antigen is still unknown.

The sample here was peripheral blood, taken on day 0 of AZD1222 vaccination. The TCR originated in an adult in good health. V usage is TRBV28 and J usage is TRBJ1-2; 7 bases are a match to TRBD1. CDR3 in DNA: TGTGCCAGCACCTTGGACAGGCTCGACTATGGCTACACCTTC. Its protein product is CASTLDRLDYGYTF.